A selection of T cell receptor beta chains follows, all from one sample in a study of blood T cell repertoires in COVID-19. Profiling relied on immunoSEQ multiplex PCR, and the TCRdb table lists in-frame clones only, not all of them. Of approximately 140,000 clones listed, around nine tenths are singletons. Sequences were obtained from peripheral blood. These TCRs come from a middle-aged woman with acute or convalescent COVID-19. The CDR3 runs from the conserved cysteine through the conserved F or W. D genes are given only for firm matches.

CDR3: CASSYITGGSEKLFF
DNA: TGTGCCAGCAGTTACATAACAGGGGGGAGCGAAAAACTGTTTTTT
V: TRBV6-6
D: TRBD1
J: TRBJ1-4

CDR3: CASSSRLAGLGPADTQYF
DNA: TGTGCCAGCAGCTCCCGACTAGCGGGGCTTGGTCCGGCAGATACGCAGTATTTT
V: TRBV7-2
D: TRBD2
J: TRBJ2-3

CDR3: CASSYTGGLAGRTGELFF
DNA: TGTGCCAGCAGCTATACGGGAGGACTAGCGGGGAGGACCGGGGAGCTGTTTTTT
V: TRBV9
D: TRBD2
J: TRBJ2-2

CDR3: CASSYLAGGYYEQYF
DNA: TGTGCCAGCAGTTACCTGGCGGGGGGTTACTACGAGCAGTACTTC
V: TRBV6-5
D: TRBD2
J: TRBJ2-7

CDR3: CASSLGGGYEQYF
DNA: TGTGCCAGCAGCTTGGGGGGAGGTTACGAGCAGTACTTC
V: TRBV7-3
D: NA
J: TRBJ2-7

CDR3: CASSPSGGLHEQFF
DNA: TGTGCCAGCAGTCCTAGCGGGGGCTTACATGAGCAGTTCTTC
V: TRBV6-5
D: TRBD2
J: TRBJ2-1

CDR3: CAISESTGAHEQYF
DNA: TGTGCCATCAGTGAGTCGACAGGGGCCCACGAGCAGTACTTC
V: TRBV10-3
D: TRBD1
J: TRBJ2-7

CDR3: CASSLALAGGQETQYF
DNA: TGTGCCAGCAGCTTAGCGCTAGCGGGAGGTCAAGAGACCCAGTACTTC
V: TRBV7-2
D: TRBD2
J: TRBJ2-5

CDR3: CASSPELNTEAFF
DNA: TGTGCCAGCTCACCAGAGCTGAACACTGAAGCTTTCTTT
V: TRBV18
D: NA
J: TRBJ1-1

CDR3: CSASPGLAGTEQFF
DNA: TGCAGTGCTAGTCCGGGACTAGCGGGAACTGAGCAGTTCTTC
V: TRBV20-1
D: TRBD2
J: TRBJ2-1

CDR3: CATTLDRGSQPQHF
DNA: TGTGCCACCACCTTGGACAGGGGGTCTCAGCCCCAGCATTTT
V: TRBV15
D: TRBD1
J: TRBJ1-5

CDR3: CASAQGPSYEQYF
DNA: TGTGCCAGCGCACAGGGACCCTCCTACGAGCAGTACTTC
V: TRBV12-3/TRBV12-4
D: NA
J: TRBJ2-7

CDR3: CASSSLHRTSPHNEQFF
DNA: TGTGCCAGCAGCAGCCTACACCGTACTAGCCCCCACAATGAGCAGTTCTTC
V: TRBV5-8
D: NA
J: TRBJ2-1

CDR3: CASSLDGYTDTQYF
DNA: TGTGCCAGCAGCTTGGACGGGTACACAGATACGCAGTATTTT
V: TRBV5-5
D: NA
J: TRBJ2-3

CDR3: CASSPGSGRGATDTQYF
DNA: TGTGCCAGCAGCCCGGGAAGCGGGAGGGGGGCTACGGATACGCAGTATTTT
V: TRBV3-1/TRBV3-2
D: TRBD2
J: TRBJ2-3